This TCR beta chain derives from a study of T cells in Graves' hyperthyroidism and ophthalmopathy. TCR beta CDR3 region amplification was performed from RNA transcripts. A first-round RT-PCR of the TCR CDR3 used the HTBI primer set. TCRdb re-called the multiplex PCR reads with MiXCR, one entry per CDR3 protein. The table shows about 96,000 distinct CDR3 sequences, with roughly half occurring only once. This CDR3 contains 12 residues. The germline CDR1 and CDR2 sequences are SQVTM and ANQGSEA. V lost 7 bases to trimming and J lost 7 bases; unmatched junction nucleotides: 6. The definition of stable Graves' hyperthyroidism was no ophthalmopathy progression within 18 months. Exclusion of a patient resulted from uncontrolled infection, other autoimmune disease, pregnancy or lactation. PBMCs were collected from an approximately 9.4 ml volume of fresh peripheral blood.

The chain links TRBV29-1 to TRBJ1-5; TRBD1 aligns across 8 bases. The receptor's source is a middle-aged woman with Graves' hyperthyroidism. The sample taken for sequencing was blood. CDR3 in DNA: TGCAGCGCCGAAGGGGACAGGCAGCCCCAGCATTTT. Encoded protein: CSAEGDRQPQHF.